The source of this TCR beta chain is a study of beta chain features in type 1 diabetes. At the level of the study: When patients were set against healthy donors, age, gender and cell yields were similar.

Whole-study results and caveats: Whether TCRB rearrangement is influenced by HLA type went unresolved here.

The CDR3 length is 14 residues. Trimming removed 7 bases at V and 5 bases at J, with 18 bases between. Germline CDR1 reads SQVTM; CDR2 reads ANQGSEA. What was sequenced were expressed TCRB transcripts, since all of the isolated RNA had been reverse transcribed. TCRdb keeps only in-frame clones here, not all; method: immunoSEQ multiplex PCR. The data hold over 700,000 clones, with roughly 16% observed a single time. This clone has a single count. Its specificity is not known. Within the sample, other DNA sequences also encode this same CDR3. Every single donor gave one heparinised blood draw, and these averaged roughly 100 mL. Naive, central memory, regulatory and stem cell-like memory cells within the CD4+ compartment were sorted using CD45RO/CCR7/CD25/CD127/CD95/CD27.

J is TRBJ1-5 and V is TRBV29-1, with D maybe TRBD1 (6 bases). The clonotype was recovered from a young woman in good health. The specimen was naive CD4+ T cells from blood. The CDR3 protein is CSAQGGGLDQPQHF. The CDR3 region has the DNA TGCAGCGCCCAAGGGGGGGGATTGGATCAGCCCCAGCATTTT.